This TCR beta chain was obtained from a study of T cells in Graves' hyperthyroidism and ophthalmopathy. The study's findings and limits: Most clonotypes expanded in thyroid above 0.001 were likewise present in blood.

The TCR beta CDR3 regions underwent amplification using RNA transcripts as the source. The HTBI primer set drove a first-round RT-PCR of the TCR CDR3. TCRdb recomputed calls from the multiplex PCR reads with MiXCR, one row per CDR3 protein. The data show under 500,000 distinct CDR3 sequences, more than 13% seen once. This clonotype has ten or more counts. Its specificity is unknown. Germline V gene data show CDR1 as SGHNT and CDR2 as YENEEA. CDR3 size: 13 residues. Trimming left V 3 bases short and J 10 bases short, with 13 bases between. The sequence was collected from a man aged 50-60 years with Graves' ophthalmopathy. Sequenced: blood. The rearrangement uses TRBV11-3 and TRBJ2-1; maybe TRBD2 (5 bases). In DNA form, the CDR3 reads TGTGCCAGCAGCTTCTCGACTACCCAGGAGCAGTTCTTC. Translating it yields CASSFSTTQEQFF.